A selection of T cell receptor beta chains follows, all from one sample in a study of Ad26.COV2.S vaccination and SARS-CoV-2 variants. Method: immunoSEQ multiplex PCR; TCRdb's copy keeps in-frame clones and lacks some. This repertoire shows hundreds of thousands of clones, around 90% found once; its top ten account for about 12%. Sequencing used peripheral blood, obtained in a trial of Ad26.COV2.S vaccine versus placebo. The source is a person aged 18 to 65 who received the Ad26.COV2.S COVID-19 vaccine or a placebo. Both conserved end residues are part of each CDR3. Each record gives: V gene, clone size, D gene, J gene, CDR3 DNA, CDR3 protein. D genes are given only for firm matches. Clone size is given for some rows only: seen once, a few or many times, or a class if the clone is expanded.

v_gene: TRBV18; abundance: .; d_gene: .; j_gene: TRBJ1-2; CDR3nt: TGTGCCAGCTCAGGGCAGCAGTATGGCTACACCTTC; CDR3aa: CASSGQQYGYTF
v_gene: TRBV9; abundance: .; d_gene: .; j_gene: TRBJ1-1; CDR3nt: TGTGCCAGCAGCGCTAACCCGGGACACGAGAACACTGAAGCTTTCTTT; CDR3aa: CASSANPGHENTEAFF
v_gene: TRBV5-4; abundance: .; d_gene: TRBD2; j_gene: TRBJ2-7; CDR3nt: TGTGCCAGCAGCCCAAGGGGCCATGCCGGGACTAGCGGCTACGAGCAGTACTTC; CDR3aa: CASSPRGHAGTSGYEQYF
v_gene: TRBV9; abundance: .; d_gene: .; j_gene: TRBJ1-2; CDR3nt: TGTGCCAGCAGCGCCCAGGGGACATTCTATGGCTACACCTTC; CDR3aa: CASSAQGTFYGYTF
v_gene: TRBV10-1; abundance: .; d_gene: .; j_gene: TRBJ2-1; CDR3nt: TGCGCCAGCAGTGAGGCTAGCCCTAACAATGAGCAGTTCTTC; CDR3aa: CASSEASPNNEQFF
v_gene: TRBV7-3; abundance: .; d_gene: .; j_gene: TRBJ2-1; CDR3nt: TGTGCCAGCAGCATCCGGGATACGGGAAATGAGCAGTTCTTC; CDR3aa: CASSIRDTGNEQFF
v_gene: TRBV7-9; abundance: few; d_gene: .; j_gene: TRBJ2-2; CDR3nt: TGTGCCAGCATACACTCGAACACCGGGGAGCTGTTTTTT; CDR3aa: CASIHSNTGELFF
v_gene: TRBV7-8; abundance: .; d_gene: .; j_gene: TRBJ1-4; CDR3nt: TGTGCCAGCAGACCGCGGGGAACTAATGAAAAACTGTTTTTT; CDR3aa: CASRPRGTNEKLFF
v_gene: TRBV12-3/TRBV12-4; abundance: .; d_gene: TRBD2; j_gene: TRBJ2-1; CDR3nt: TGTGCCAGCAGCCCTAGCGGGAGAGGTGAGCAGTTCTTC; CDR3aa: CASSPSGRGEQFF
v_gene: TRBV18; abundance: .; d_gene: .; j_gene: TRBJ2-2; CDR3nt: TGTGCCAGCTCACCACAGGGCCCGGATCAATCGAGCACCGGGGAGCTGTTTTTT; CDR3aa: CASSPQGPDQSSTGELFF
v_gene: TRBV18; abundance: few; d_gene: .; j_gene: TRBJ1-1; CDR3nt: TGTGCCAGCTCAACGACAGGTAAGGGCACTGAAGCTTTCTTT; CDR3aa: CASSTTGKGTEAFF
v_gene: TRBV6-6; abundance: .; d_gene: TRBD2; j_gene: TRBJ2-2; CDR3nt: TGTGCCAGCAGTCCCCCCGGGGTAGCGGGAGCGGGCGGGGAGCTGTTTTTT; CDR3aa: CASSPPGVAGAGGELFF
v_gene: TRBV9; abundance: .; d_gene: TRBD2; j_gene: TRBJ2-1; CDR3nt: TGTGCCAGCAGCCCCCGGACTAGCGGGATAAGCCCGAGCTCCTACAATGAGCAGTTCTTC; CDR3aa: CASSPRTSGISPSSYNEQFF
v_gene: TRBV2; abundance: few; d_gene: .; j_gene: TRBJ2-3; CDR3nt: TGTGCCAGCAGTGGTATGGGGGAGGGCACAGATACGCAGTATTTT; CDR3aa: CASSGMGEGTDTQYF
v_gene: TRBV4-1; abundance: .; d_gene: TRBD1; j_gene: TRBJ2-1; CDR3nt: TGCGCCAGCAGCCGAACTTCCCCCGTACAGGGGATGAATGAGCAGTTCTTC; CDR3aa: CASSRTSPVQGMNEQFF
v_gene: TRBV6-2/TRBV6-3; abundance: .; d_gene: .; j_gene: TRBJ2-5; CDR3nt: TGTGCCAGCAGTTACTCGCCGGCGGCTGTCGAAGAGACCCAGTACTTC; CDR3aa: CASSYSPAAVEETQYF
v_gene: TRBV6-5; abundance: .; d_gene: .; j_gene: TRBJ1-6; CDR3nt: TGTGCCAGCAGCAAAGGGGGAATTTCACCCCTCCACTTT; CDR3aa: CASSKGGISPLHF
v_gene: TRBV27; abundance: .; d_gene: .; j_gene: TRBJ2-7; CDR3nt: TGTGCCAGCAGTACCTGGGGGGCTTCCTACGAGCAGTACTTC; CDR3aa: CASSTWGASYEQYF
v_gene: TRBV2; abundance: once; d_gene: TRBD1; j_gene: TRBJ2-7; CDR3nt: TGTGCCAGCAGTGACAGTGCGACAGGGACATACGAGCAGTACTTC; CDR3aa: CASSDSATGTYEQYF
v_gene: TRBV9; abundance: .; d_gene: TRBD1; j_gene: TRBJ2-1; CDR3nt: TGTGCCAGCAGCGTAGCAGGGGGTGGTGAGCAGTTCTTC; CDR3aa: CASSVAGGGEQFF
v_gene: TRBV4-3; abundance: once; d_gene: .; j_gene: TRBJ1-1; CDR3nt: TGCGCCAGCAGCCAAGAGGTGATGAGGGGAGCTTTCTTT; CDR3aa: CASSQEVMRGAFF
v_gene: TRBV7-8; abundance: .; d_gene: .; j_gene: TRBJ1-5; CDR3nt: TGTGCCAGCAGCCACTCCTGGGCAAGGGATAGCAATCAGCCCCAGCATTTT; CDR3aa: CASSHSWARDSNQPQHF
v_gene: TRBV7-8; abundance: .; d_gene: .; j_gene: TRBJ2-7; CDR3nt: TGTGCCAGCAACTTTAGGGGCCAGGGGCTCTTCGAGCAGTACTTC; CDR3aa: CASNFRGQGLFEQYF